These 2 T cell receptor beta chains were all obtained from the same sample, sequenced in a study of cytomegalovirus exposure and HLA in healthy donors. The PCR was carried out with 60 Vbeta primers and 13 Jbeta primers. Clones were read by immunoSEQ multiplex PCR, and TCRdb kept only the in-frame ones, dropping some. The sample holds some 130,000 clones; roughly 80% are singletons and the top ten take approximately 8.2%. Sequencing input: PBMCs. The origin of the receptors is a woman between 45 and 60 years old in good health and CMV-seropositive.

The table lists this clone with a count of one. The chain joins TRBV7-2 to TRBJ2-7; D is perhaps TRBD2 (6 bases). The germline gives CDR1 SGHTA, CDR2 FQGNSA. The V end lost 1 base, the J end lost 3 bases, and 10 bases lay between the germline ends. CDR3 length: 14 residues. The CDR3: CASSLGAGSYEQYF. The CDR3 DNA follows: TGTGCCAGCAGCTTAGGGGCGGGAAGCTACGAGCAGTACTTC.

The chain has TRBV28 and TRBJ2-2; TRBD1 aligns across 9 bases. CDR1 is MDHEN, CDR2 SYDVKM, per germline. Trimming took 3 bases from V and 7 from J; bases not matched to a gene: 9. The CDR3 extends over 16 amino acids. CDR3 in amino acids: CASSFPGQGVYGELFF. The CDR3 region has the DNA TGTGCCAGCAGTTTTCCGGGACAGGGAGTATACGGGGAGCTGTTTTTT.